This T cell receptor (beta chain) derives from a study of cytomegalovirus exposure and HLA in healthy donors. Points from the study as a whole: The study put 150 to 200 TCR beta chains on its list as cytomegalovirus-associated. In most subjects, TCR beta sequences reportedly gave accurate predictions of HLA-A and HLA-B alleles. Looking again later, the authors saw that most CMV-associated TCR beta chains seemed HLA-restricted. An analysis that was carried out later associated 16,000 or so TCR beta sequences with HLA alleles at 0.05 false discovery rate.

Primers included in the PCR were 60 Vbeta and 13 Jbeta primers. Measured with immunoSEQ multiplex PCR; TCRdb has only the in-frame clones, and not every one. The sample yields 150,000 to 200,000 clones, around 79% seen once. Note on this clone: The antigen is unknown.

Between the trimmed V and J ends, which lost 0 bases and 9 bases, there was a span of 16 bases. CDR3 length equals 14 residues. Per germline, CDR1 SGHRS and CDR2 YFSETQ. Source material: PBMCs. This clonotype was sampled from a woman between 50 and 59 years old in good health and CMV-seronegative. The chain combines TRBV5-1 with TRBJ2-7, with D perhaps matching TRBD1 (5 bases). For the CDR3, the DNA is TGCGCCAGCAGCTTGGAACAGGACCCTCAACGGCAGTACTTC. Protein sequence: CASSLEQDPQRQYF.